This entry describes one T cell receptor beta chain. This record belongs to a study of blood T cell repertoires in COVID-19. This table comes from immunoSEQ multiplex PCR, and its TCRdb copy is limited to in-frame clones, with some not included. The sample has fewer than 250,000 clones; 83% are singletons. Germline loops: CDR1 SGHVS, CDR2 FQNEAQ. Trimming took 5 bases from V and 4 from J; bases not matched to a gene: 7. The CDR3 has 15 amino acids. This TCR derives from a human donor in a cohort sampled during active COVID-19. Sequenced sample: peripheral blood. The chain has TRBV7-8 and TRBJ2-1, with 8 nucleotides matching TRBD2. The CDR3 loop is CASSPGGAGYNEQFF. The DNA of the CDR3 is TGTGCCAGCAGCCCCGGGGGGGCCGGGTACAATGAGCAGTTCTTC.